This T cell receptor (beta chain) was captured by sequencing in a study of early T cells in non-severe SARS-CoV-2 infection. TCRdb reprocessed the 5' RACE reads with MiXCR, giving one entry per CDR3 protein. Here the sample spans under 70,000 distinct CDR3 sequences, 14% to 15% being singletons. This clonotype was detected ten times or more. This CDR3 is 12 amino acids long. Trimming stripped 8 bases from V and 1 base from J, with 8 bases between. Germline V gives CDR1 WSHSY, CDR2 SAAADI. This specimen consisted of whole blood, obtained at baseline. This chain joins TRBV10-2 and TRBJ2-5, with D maybe TRBD2 (6 bases). This TCR came from an adult who was a healthcare worker with PCR-confirmed SARS-CoV-2 infection or an uninfected control (not recorded which). The CDR3 region has the DNA TGCGCCAGCCGGGACTTCCAAGAGACCCAGTACTTC. It translates to CASRDFQETQYF.